A selection of T cell receptor beta chains follows, all from one sample in a study of cytomegalovirus exposure and HLA in healthy donors. The repertoire was sequenced with immunoSEQ multiplex PCR; TCRdb's copy has only in-frame clones and lacks some. The sample has about 140,000 clones, roughly 9.4% seen once; the top ten hold around 1.9%. The sequencing sample was made of PBMCs. All receptors come from a male donor in good health and CMV-seronegative. Each CDR3 is given with its conserved first and last residue. D genes are given only for firm matches. A clone size is listed for some rows: how often the clone was seen (once, few, many), or a class if it is expanded.

>NA|TRBJ2-2|TRBD1|TRBV7-8
TGTGCCAGCAGCTTCCCCGGACAGGGGGCTAGGGCCGGGGAGCTGTTTTTT
CASSFPGQGARAGELFF
>NA|TRBJ1-4|NA|TRBV28
TGTGCCAGCAGTTTAGAGGTGAATCCTCAAAAACTGTTTTTT
CASSLEVNPQKLFF
>NA|TRBJ1-2|NA|TRBV5-4
TGTGCCAGCAGCGGATTACCAGGGAATGGCTACACCTTC
CASSGLPGNGYTF
>NA|TRBJ2-3|TRBD2|TRBV4-1
TGCGCCAGCACCCATTCGGTCAGCGGGAGTCCGGATACGCAGTATTTT
CASTHSVSGSPDTQYF
>NA|TRBJ2-5|TRBD1|TRBV6-1
TGTGCCAGCAGTGCAGGGGGCTGGGAGACCCAGTACTTC
CASSAGGWETQYF
>few|TRBJ2-7|NA|TRBV28
TGTGCCAGCAGTCCGCGCTACGAGCAGTACTTC
CASSPRYEQYF
>few|TRBJ1-1|NA|TRBV4-2
TGTGCCAGCAGCCAAGAGTTGTCGGGGAACACTGAAGCTTTCTTT
CASSQELSGNTEAFF
>NA|TRBJ1-4|TRBD1|TRBV30
TGTGCCTTGAAAAAATCGCCAGGGGGGAATGAAAAACTGTTTTTT
CALKKSPGGNEKLFF
>NA|TRBJ2-7|TRBD1|TRBV30
TGTGCCTGGAAAGGGACAGGGCCCTACGAGCAGTACTTC
CAWKGTGPYEQYF
>few|TRBJ1-1|TRBD1|TRBV5-8
TGTGCCAGCAGCCCCCGGACAGGGGGCGAAGCTTTCTTT
CASSPRTGGEAFF
>few|TRBJ1-1|TRBD1|TRBV7-2
TGTGCCAGTCAAAGGACAGGTAGGAACACTGAAGCTTTCTTT
CASQRTGRNTEAFF
>few|TRBJ2-7|NA|TRBV6-5
TGTGCCAGCAGTTACTTTGGGGGGAGCCCCTACGAGCAGTACTTC
CASSYFGGSPYEQYF
>NA|TRBJ2-4|NA|TRBV7-9
TGTGCCAGCAGCCGTGGGAGTGGAGTGAACAAAAACATTCAGTACTTC
CASSRGSGVNKNIQYF
>NA|TRBJ2-3|TRBD2|TRBV4-1
TGCGCCAGCAGCCAACTGACTAGCGTGGGTTACACAGATACGCAGTATTTT
CASSQLTSVGYTDTQYF